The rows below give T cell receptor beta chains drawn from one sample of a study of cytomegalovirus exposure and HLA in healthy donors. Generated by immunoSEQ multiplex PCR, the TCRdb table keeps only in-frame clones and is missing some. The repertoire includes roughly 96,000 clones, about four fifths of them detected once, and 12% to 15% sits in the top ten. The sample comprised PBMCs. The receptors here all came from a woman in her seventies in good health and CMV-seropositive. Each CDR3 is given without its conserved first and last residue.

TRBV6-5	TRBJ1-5	ASSYSSTDNQPQH
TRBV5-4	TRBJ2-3	ASSLPLAGGKDTQY
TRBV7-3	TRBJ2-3	ASSFSGDTDTQY
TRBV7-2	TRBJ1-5	ASSTHRELSNQPQH
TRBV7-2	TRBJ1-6	ASSRGAVTPNSPLH
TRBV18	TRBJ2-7	ASSSQGQGMKEQY
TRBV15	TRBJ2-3	ATSRRIYDTDTQY
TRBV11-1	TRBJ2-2	ASSLRTSGPGSTGELF
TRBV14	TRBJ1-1	ASSQGQGTEAF
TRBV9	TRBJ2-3	ASSKLAGGTDTQY
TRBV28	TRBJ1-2	ASSLSGTAPVYT
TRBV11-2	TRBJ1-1	ASSHRGLTEAF
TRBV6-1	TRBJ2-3	ASSDIRGLSTDTQY
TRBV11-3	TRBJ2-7	ASSFGPVLAGEQY
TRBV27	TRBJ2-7	ASGGRGLAGAFDEQY
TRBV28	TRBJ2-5	ASSQGGMETQY
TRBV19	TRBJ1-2	ASSPMAGVDYGYT
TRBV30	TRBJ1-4	AWSVRGSEKLF
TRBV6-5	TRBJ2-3	ASSYSKVVTDTQY
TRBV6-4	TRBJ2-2	ASSTGLTGELF
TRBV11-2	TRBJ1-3	ASSNRQGNSGNTIY
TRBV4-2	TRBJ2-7	ASSQGAQDYEQY
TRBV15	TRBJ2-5	ATSRDTPSLPTRQY
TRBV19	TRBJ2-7	ASSPGQGAGEQY
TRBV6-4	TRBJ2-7	ASSGPGQGAGEQY
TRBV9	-	ASSVGGVSEQY
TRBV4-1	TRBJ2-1	ASSQGGLAATLSYNEQF
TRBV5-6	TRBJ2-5	ASSLARQAKETQY
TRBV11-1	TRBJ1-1	ASAGNTEAF
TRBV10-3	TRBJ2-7	AISELTYEQY
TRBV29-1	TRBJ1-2	SGAQTGQGTGGYT
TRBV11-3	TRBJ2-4	ASSLGGENIQY
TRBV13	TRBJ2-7	ASSPDGQGANEQY
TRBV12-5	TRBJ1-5	ASGLLNQPQH
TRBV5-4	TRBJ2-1	ASSLAGGDNEQF